The 19 T cell receptor beta chains given below trace back to one sample, sequenced in a study of tumor-infiltrating lymphocytes in primary liver carcinoma. The researchers obtained blood RNA from unsorted whole blood and also extracted germline DNA. A constant-region primer primed TCR beta cDNA synthesis from 450 to 550 ng of total RNA. Slightly modified ARM-PCR served as the procedure for the TCR beta libraries. These libraries came from three rounds of nested multiplex PCR. Running 9 to 11 cycles apiece, the first two PCR rounds relied on TRBV1-TRBV30 forward primers together with a C-beta reverse primer. One entry per CDR3 protein, called by TCRdb with MiXCR from the multiplex PCR reads. The data show 330,000 or so distinct CDR3 sequences, almost 65% seen once. The sequenced material came from peripheral blood. The receptors derive from a man aged 35 to 55 with primary liver carcinoma and hepatitis B virus infection.

V gene TRBV5-6 combines with J gene TRBJ1-2; D gene unclear. The V and J ends lost 0 bases and 14 bases respectively, with 23 bases between them. This CDR3 is 15 amino acids long. Per the germline V gene, CDR1 is SGHDT and CDR2 is YYEEEE. The CDR3 DNA sequence: TGTGCCAGCAGCTTGGTCCCCGAGTCTAACTATGGCTGTACCTTC. It encodes CASSLVPESNYGCTF.

This clonotype has just one count. A much larger clone differs by one base, so this may be a read error. The chain couples TRBV5-1 to TRBJ2-6; D unclear. The CDR3 is made up of 18 amino acids. Trimming took off 2 bases at V and 4 bases at J, with 19 bases between the two ends. Germline loops: CDR1 SGHRS, CDR2 YFSETQ. CDR3 DNA: TGCGCCAGCAGCTTCCTCTCCAGGACCGAATTCGGGGCCAACGTCCTGACTTTC. This translates into CASSFLSRTEFGANVLTF.

This clonotype was seen a few times. This could be a read error, since a much larger clone is one nucleotide away. The CDR3 DNA reads as TGCAGCGTTGAGTGGGTGGATACGCTGTATTTT. Its translation: CSVEWVDTLYF. The J gene is TRBJ2-3, the V gene TRBV29-1; no definite D call. Per germline, CDR1 SQVTM and CDR2 ANQGSEA. This CDR3 contains 11 residues.

This clonotype was detected only a few times. The CDR3 loop reads CASSRWTGGWGIQYF. The CDR3 nucleotides are TGTGCCAGCAGCAGGTGGACAGGGGGCTGGGGCATTCAGTACTTC. This chain links TRBV5-6 with TRBJ2-4, with 11 bases matching TRBD1. V lost 4 bases and J lost 9; bases outside the gene matches: 9. The CDR3 runs to 15 residues. Germline V gene lookup returns CDR1 SGHDT and CDR2 YYEEEE.

Concerning this clonotype: An end of the junction differs from the germline gene, which may be a read error. This CDR3 is CASSLTGVWNSEALF. The CDR3 DNA is TGTGCCAGCAGCTTAACAGGGGTCTGGAACAGTGAAGCTTTATTT. V gene TRBV11-2 combines with J gene TRBJ1-1; 7 bases line up with TRBD1. The CDR3 sequence is 15 residues long. The germline CDR1 and CDR2 sequences are SGHAT and FQNNGV.

On this clonotype itself: At one end, the junction sequence differs from germline, possibly due to a read error. The J gene is TRBJ2-5, the V gene TRBV11-2, with 9 bases aligning to TRBD1. The CDR3 extends over 14 amino acids. CDR1 SGHAT and CDR2 FQNNGV come from the germline V gene. CDR3 protein: CASSPRTGEETQYF. CDR3 DNA sequence: TGTGCTAGCAGCCCCCGGACAGGGGAAGAGACCCAGTACTTC.

Remarks on this clonotype: This is likely a read error, given that the CDR3 carries no conserved phenylalanine or tryptophan at its end. The V gene is TRBV12-3 or TRBV12-4, the J gene TRBJ1-6; D is perhaps TRBD1 (5 bases). There are 13 residues in the CDR3. Trimming removed 8 bases from V and 8 bases from J, with 13 bases in between. CDR3 coding DNA: TGTGCCAGCTCGTTGGGAGGGGATTCACCCCTCCACTCT. Amino acids: CASSLGGDSPLHS.

Regarding this clonotype: It may be a read error: a sequence one base away is much more abundant. The gene calls are TRBV4-2 and TRBJ2-7; 7 bases are a match to TRBD2. V gave up 1 base and J gave up 6 bases; unmatched junction bases: 6. This CDR3 region has 14 residues. The V gene's germline CDR1 is LGHNA and CDR2 YNFKEQ. CDR3: CASSQVLTGGEQYF. The CDR3 nucleotides read TGTGCCAGCAGCCAAGTGCTAACGGGAGGCGAGCAGTACTTC.

Comment on this clonotype: This CDR3 fails to terminate in the conserved phenylalanine or tryptophan, so it likely reflects a read error. The genes are TRBV11-2 and TRBJ2-3; possibly TRBD1 for D (6 bases). The V gene's germline CDR1 is SGHAT and CDR2 FQNNGV. The CDR3 consists of 15 residues. DNA for the CDR3: TGCGCCAGCAGCCTAGAACAGGGACGATCTGATACGCAGTATCTT. Amino acids: CASSLEQGRSDTQYL.

To note about this clonotype: A much larger clone sits a single nucleotide away, making a read error possible. The V gene is TRBV12-3 or TRBV12-4, the J gene TRBJ1-6; D gene ambiguous. V was cut by 5 bases and J by 7 bases, with 12 bases left in between. This CDR3 contains 14 residues. CDR3 sequence (DNA): TGTGCCAGCAGTAGGGTAGGGTGGAATTCACCCCTCCACTTT. Translation gives CASSRVGWNSPLHF.

With regard to this clonotype: The junction differs from germline at one of its ends, possibly a read error. J is TRBJ1-1 and V is TRBV6-1; D gene ambiguous. CDR1 MNHNS and CDR2 SASEGT come from the germline V gene. The length of the CDR3 is 12 residues. CDR3 sequence reads: CASSEPYSEALF. CDR3 DNA sequence: TGTGCCAGCAGTGAACCCTATTCTGAAGCTTTATTT.

A note on this clonotype: Compared with germline, one end of the junction differs, possibly owing to a read error. The chain joins TRBV6-2 or TRBV6-3 to TRBJ2-1, with D possibly matching TRBD2 (6 bases). The CDR3 has 17 residues. From germline, CDR1 is MNHEY and CDR2 SVGEGT. CDR3 DNA sequence: TGTGCCAGCAGTTACCCCCCTGGACTATCGGTTGCGAATGGGCAGTTCTTC. Amino acid sequence: CASSYPPGLSVANGQFF.

The rearrangement links TRBV7-9 to TRBJ2-3; possible D gene TRBD2, 11 bases. The CDR3 length is 22 residues. Germline V gene lookup returns CDR1 SEHNR and CDR2 FQNEAQ (reference sequence). Trimming took off 2 bases at V and 6 bases at J, with 36 bases between the two ends. Written as DNA, the CDR3 is TGTGCCAGCAGCTTAAGACAGGGGGCCTTACTAGCGGGAGTTCTCCCCTTCGATACGCAGTATTTT. It yields the protein CASSLRQGALLAGVLPFDTQYF. Full variable domain (rest looked up from reference TRBV7-9 and TRBJ2-3): DTGVSQNPRHKITKRGQNVTFRCDPISEHNRLYWYRQTLGQGPEFLTYFQNEAQLEKSRLLSDRFSAERPKGSFSTLEIQRTEQGDSAMYLCASSLRQGALLAGVLPFDTQYFGPGTRLTVL.

The chain has TRBV6-2 or TRBV6-3 and TRBJ2-3; the D is unclear. The V end was cut by 8 bases, the J end by 4 bases, with 16 bases between. Germline-derived CDR1 and CDR2 are MNHEY and SVGEGT. CDR3 length equals 14 residues. The CDR3 protein is CASGDPVAADTQYF. The CDR3 coding sequence is TGTGCCAGCGGAGACCCTGTAGCCGCAGATACGCAGTATTTT.

The V and J genes are TRBV6-5 and TRBJ1-6, with D possibly TRBD1 on 5 matching bases. Germline V gene lookup returns CDR1 MNHEY and CDR2 SVGAGI. CDR3 length equals 13 residues. V gave up 5 bases and J gave up 9 bases, with 11 bases separating them. In DNA, the CDR3 is TGTGCCAGCAGTCGGGACTGGGGTTCACCCCTCCACTTT. Translated: CASSRDWGSPLHF.

In regard to this clonotype: The CDR3 carries no conserved terminal phenylalanine or tryptophan, so it likely arises from a read error. This rearrangement joins TRBV11-2 to TRBJ2-7, with TRBD2 matching over 7 bases. V was pared by 6 bases and J by 2 bases, with 10 bases of the junction left unmatched. This CDR3 region has 15 residues. CDR1 is SGHAT and CDR2 is FQNNGV in the germline V gene. CDR3 in amino acids: CASSWPSGAAYEQYL. The CDR3 DNA sequence: TGTGCCAGCAGTTGGCCTAGCGGCGCCGCCTACGAGCAGTACCTC.

This chain connects TRBV12-3 or TRBV12-4 to TRBJ2-1; TRBD2 matches 9 bases. Germline trimming cut 5 bases from V and 7 bases from J; bases unmatched to any gene: 15. The CDR3 length is 17 residues. For the CDR3, the DNA is TGTGCCAGCAGTAGCGGGGTCGGCGGGAGGGCGGGAAATGAGCAGTTCTTC. As protein: CASSSGVGGRAGNEQFF.

This chain connects TRBV6-2 or TRBV6-3 to TRBJ1-5, with a possible D match to TRBD1 (6 bases). From germline, CDR1 is MNHEY and CDR2 SVGEGT. This CDR3 has 12 residues. Trimming took 7 bases from V and 6 from J, leaving 10 bases between them. The chain's CDR3 is CASMTGSQPQHF. The DNA for the CDR3 is TGTGCCAGCATGACAGGTTCTCAGCCCCAGCATTTT.

On this clonotype itself: A read error may account for a junction end that differs from germline. The chain joins TRBV6-6 to TRBJ2-3; TRBD1 matches at 7 bases. The V gene's germline CDR1 is MNHNY and CDR2 SVGAGI (reference sequence). This CDR3 region has 13 residues. As DNA, the CDR3 is TGTGCCAGAAGTCAACAGGGGACAGATAGGCAGTATTTT. It specifies CARSQQGTDRQYF.